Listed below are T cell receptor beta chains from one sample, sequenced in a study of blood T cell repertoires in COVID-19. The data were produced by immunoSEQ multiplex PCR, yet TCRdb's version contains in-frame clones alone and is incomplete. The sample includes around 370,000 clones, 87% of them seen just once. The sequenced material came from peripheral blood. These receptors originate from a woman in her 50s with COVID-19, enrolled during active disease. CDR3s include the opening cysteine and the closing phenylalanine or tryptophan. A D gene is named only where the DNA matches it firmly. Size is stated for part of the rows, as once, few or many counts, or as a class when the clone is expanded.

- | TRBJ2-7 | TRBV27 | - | CASSTPGQGFYEQYF | TGTGCCAGCAGTACCCCGGGACAAGGATTCTACGAGCAGTACTTC
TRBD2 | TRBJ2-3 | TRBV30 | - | CAWSLAGGTDTQYF | TGTGCCTGGAGTCTAGCGGGAGGCACAGATACGCAGTATTTT
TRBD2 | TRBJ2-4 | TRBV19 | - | CASSIGGGSVAKNIQYF | TGTGCCAGTAGTATCGGAGGCGGGAGTGTCGCCAAAAACATTCAGTACTTC
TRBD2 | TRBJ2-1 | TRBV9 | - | CASSFSGESYNEQFF | TGTGCCAGCAGTTTTAGCGGGGAATCCTACAATGAGCAGTTCTTC
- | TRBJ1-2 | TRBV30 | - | CAWIWASGDYGYTF | TGTGCCTGGATTTGGGCCTCGGGGGATTATGGCTACACCTTC
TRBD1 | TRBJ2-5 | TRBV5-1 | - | CASSLRTGQQETQYF | TGCGCCAGCAGCTTGAGGACAGGGCAACAAGAGACCCAGTACTTC
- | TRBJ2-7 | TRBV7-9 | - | CASSLVGSSYEQYF | TGTGCCAGCAGCTTAGTGGGCAGCTCCTACGAGCAGTACTTC
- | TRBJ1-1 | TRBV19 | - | CASSIGGRVNTEAFF | TGTGCCAGTAGTATAGGTGGCAGGGTGAACACTGAAGCTTTCTTT
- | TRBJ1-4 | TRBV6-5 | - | CASSRTGTTNEKLFF | TGTGCCAGCAGCCGCACAGGGACAACTAATGAAAAACTGTTTTTT
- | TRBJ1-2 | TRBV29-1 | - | CSVGTAGILGYTF | TGCAGCGTTGGGACAGCTGGCATCTTGGGCTACACCTTC
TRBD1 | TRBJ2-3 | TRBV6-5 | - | CASRRTGGADTQYF | TGTGCCAGCAGGAGGACAGGGGGCGCAGATACGCAGTATTTT
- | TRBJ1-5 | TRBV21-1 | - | CASNAGQGGNQPQHF | TGTGCCAGCAACGCTGGACAGGGAGGCAATCAGCCCCAGCATTTT
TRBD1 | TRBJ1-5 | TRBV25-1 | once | CASSEGTENQPQHF | TGTGCCAGCAGTGAAGGGACAGAAAATCAGCCCCAGCATTTT
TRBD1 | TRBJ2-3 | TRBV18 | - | CASSPNRGDTQYF | TGTGCCAGCTCACCGAACAGGGGAGATACGCAGTATTTT
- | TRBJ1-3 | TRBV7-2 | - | CASSPRGIRGAGNTIYF | TGTGCCAGCAGCCCTAGGGGGATCAGGGGTGCTGGAAACACCATATATTTT
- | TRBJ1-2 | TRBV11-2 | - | CASSLVVKAGGYGYTF | TGTGCCAGCAGCTTAGTCGTCAAGGCCGGGGGCTATGGCTACACCTTC
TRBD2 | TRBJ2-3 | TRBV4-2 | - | CASSQRGLATYETDTQYF | TGTGCCAGCAGCCAGAGGGGACTAGCGACATATGAGACAGATACGCAGTATTTT
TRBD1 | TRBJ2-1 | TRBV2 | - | CASRTGQGDNNEQFF | TGTGCCAGCAGGACGGGACAGGGAGATAACAATGAGCAGTTCTTC
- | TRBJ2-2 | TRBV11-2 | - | CASSFGLLPGELFF | TGTGCCAGCAGCTTTGGACTTCTACCGGGGGAGCTGTTTTTT
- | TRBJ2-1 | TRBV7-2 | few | CASSLRVQDYNEQFF | TGTGCCAGCAGCTTAAGGGTACAGGATTACAATGAGCAGTTCTTC
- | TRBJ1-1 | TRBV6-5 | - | CASSSTNGITEAFF | TGTGCCAGCAGTTCCACCAACGGGATCACTGAAGCTTTCTTT
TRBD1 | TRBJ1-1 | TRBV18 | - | CASSPGQGTYTEAFF | TGTGCCAGCTCCCCCGGACAGGGTACTTACACTGAAGCTTTCTTT
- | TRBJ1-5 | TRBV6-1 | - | CASSEGAGPQPQHF | TGTGCCAGCAGTGAGGGGGCAGGCCCTCAGCCCCAGCATTTT
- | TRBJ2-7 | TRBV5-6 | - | CASSTFSYEQYF | TGTGCCAGCAGTACGTTCAGCTACGAGCAGTACTTC
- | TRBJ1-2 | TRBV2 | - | CASSDQPGGYTF | TGTGCCAGCAGTGACCAGCCGGGGGGCTACACCTTC
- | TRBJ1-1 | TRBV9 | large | CASSASGSQLAFF | TGTGCCAGCAGCGCCTCCGGGTCGCAGCTAGCTTTCTTT
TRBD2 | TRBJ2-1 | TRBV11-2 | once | CASSAGGGGNPFYNEQFF | TGTGCCAGCAGCGCCGGGGGCGGGGGGAACCCCTTTTACAATGAGCAGTTCTTC
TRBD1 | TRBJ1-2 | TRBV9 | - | CASSPTGARYGYTF | TGTGCCAGCAGCCCTACAGGGGCTCGCTATGGCTACACCTTC
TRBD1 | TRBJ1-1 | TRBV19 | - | CASRVFWTGYTEAFF | TGTGCCAGTAGGGTATTCTGGACAGGGTACACTGAAGCTTTCTTT
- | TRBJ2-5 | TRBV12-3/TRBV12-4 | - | CASSFGQETQYF | TGTGCCAGCAGTTTCGGGCAAGAGACCCAGTACTTC
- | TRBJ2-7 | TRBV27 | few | CASSNYQGGYEQYF | TGTGCCAGCAGTAATTATCAGGGTGGGTACGAGCAGTACTTC
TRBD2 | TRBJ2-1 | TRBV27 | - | CASSLKGQGVVGTSGRGLREQFF | TGTGCCAGCAGTTTAAAGGGACAGGGGGTAGTGGGGACTAGCGGGAGGGGTCTTCGAGAGCAGTTCTTC
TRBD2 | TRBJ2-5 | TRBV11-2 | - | CASSLGSGMRAETQYF | TGTGCCAGCAGCTTGGGGAGCGGGATGAGGGCGGAGACCCAGTACTTC